This TCR beta chain is drawn from a study of T cell changes during pregnancy in multiple sclerosis. The assay was immunoSEQ multiplex PCR, and TCRdb's table has in-frame clones only and misses some. The profile shows roughly 97,000 clones, 75% to 95% of them singletons. Germline CDR1 reads MNHNS; CDR2 reads SASEGT. Unmatched junction bases numbered 6, after V lost 6 bases and J lost 4 bases. The CDR3 totals 15 residues. The clonotype originates from a female donor in good health, enrolled as a control in a pregnancy study. The sample was peripheral blood, taken in the second trimester of pregnancy. The chain joins TRBV6-1 to TRBJ2-1; 10 bases are shared with TRBD2. CDR3 protein: CASRTGLATYNEQFF. The CDR3, as DNA: TGTGCCAGCAGGACGGGACTAGCGACTTACAATGAGCAGTTCTTC.